This entry lists 20 T cell receptor beta chains sequenced from one sample in a study of T cell repertoires in cytomegalovirus infection. For these receptors, no antigen is known. TCRdb re-called the reads through MiXCR, storing one row per CDR3 protein. The sample lists around 900,000 distinct CDR3 sequences; about a third were seen once. The sequences come from cultured CD8+ T cells from PBMCs, collected from culture after CMV antigen stimulation. These receptors all stem from a human donor in good health (CMV status not recorded). Some clones in this sample may be carry-over from other donors' samples.

The chain uses TRBV15 and TRBJ2-7; D is perhaps TRBD2 (5 bases). Germline-derived CDR1 and CDR2 are LNHNV and YYDKDF (reference sequence). CDR3 size: 15 residues. V was pared by 5 bases and J by 7 bases, with 21 bases between. The CDR3 sequence: CATSLDGWRRGEQYF. Written as DNA, the CDR3 is TGTGCCACCAGCCTGGATGGGTGGAGACGCGGGGAGCAGTACTTC.

This clonotype has only a few counts. The J gene is TRBJ2-3, the V gene TRBV6-5, with D possibly matching TRBD2 (7 bases). Trimming took 2 bases from V and 2 from J, leaving 11 bases between them. The germline CDR1 and CDR2 sequences are MNHEY and SVGAGI. The CDR3 length is 15 residues. The CDR3 DNA sequence: TGTGCCAGCAGTTACGGGAGGGGGTTCACAGATACGCAGTATTTT. Amino acids: CASSYGRGFTDTQYF.

This clonotype has only a few counts. This rearrangement joins TRBV15 to TRBJ2-6; D is uncertain. Looked up from germline, CDR1 is LNHNV and CDR2 is YYDKDF (reference sequence). The CDR3 spans 17 residues. The V end lost 2 bases, the J end lost 1 base, and 12 bases lay between the germline ends. The CDR3 sequence: CATSRLEELSGANVLTF. DNA of the CDR3: TGTGCCACCAGCAGACTAGAGGAGTTGTCTGGGGCCAACGTCCTGACTTTC. Complete variable domain (other parts from reference TRBV15 and TRBJ2-6): DAMVIQNPRYQVTQFGKPVTLSCSQTLNHNVMYWYQQKSSQAPKLLFHYYDKDFNNEADTPDNFQSRRPNTSFCFLDIRSPGLGDTAMYLCATSRLEELSGANVLTFGAGSRLTVL.

The rearrangement links TRBV27 to TRBJ1-5; D unresolved. Germline CDR1 reads MNHEY; CDR2 reads SMNVEV (reference sequence). Deletions cut 5 bases from V and 7 bases from J, with 12 bases between. This CDR3 spans 13 amino acids. CDR3 loop: CASSTGREQPQHF. CDR3 in DNA: TGTGCCAGCAGTACCGGGCGGGAGCAGCCCCAGCATTTT.

The chain joins TRBV7-6 to TRBJ1-1; the D is unclear. From germline, CDR1 is SGHVS and CDR2 FNYEAQ. The CDR3 has 11 residues. The V gene lost 10 bases and the J gene lost 7 bases, with 13 bases spanning the gap. CDR3 sequence: CATWALVEAFF. DNA of the CDR3: TGTGCCACCTGGGCCCTGGTTGAAGCTTTCTTT.

This clonotype has just a few counts. CDR3 sequence: CASSLRRGEDEQYF. In DNA form, the CDR3 reads TGCGCCAGCAGCCTGAGAAGGGGAGAGGACGAGCAGTACTTC. V usage is TRBV4-1 and J usage is TRBJ2-7; D possibly uses TRBD1 or TRBD2 (5 bases each). Germline V gene lookup returns CDR1 MGHRA and CDR2 YSYEKL. The length of the CDR3 is 14 residues. The germline V and J ends were trimmed by 4 bases and 5 bases, with 15 bases remaining between them.

The genes are TRBV24-1 and TRBJ2-3, with D unresolved. The germline V and J ends were trimmed by 2 bases and 6 bases, with 2 bases remaining between them. Per the germline V gene, CDR1 is KGHDR and CDR2 is SFDVKD. This CDR3 has 11 residues. The CDR3 loop reads CATSDWDTQYF. CDR3 nucleotides: TGTGCCACCAGTGATTGGGATACGCAGTATTTT.

The chain combines TRBV27 with TRBJ2-2, with 11 bases matching TRBD2. V gave up 3 bases and J gave up 3 bases; unmatched junction bases: 9. The V gene's germline CDR1 is MNHEY and CDR2 SMNVEV (reference sequence). CDR3 length equals 18 residues. The CDR3 protein is CASSLGVSGGAYTGELFF. In nucleotides, the CDR3 is TGTGCCAGCAGTTTGGGGGTTAGCGGGGGGGCGTACACCGGGGAGCTGTTTTTT.

This clonotype has ten or more counts. CDR3 residues: CASSPGNRGLGEAFF. The CDR3 DNA follows: TGTGCCAGCAGCCCGGGGAACAGGGGGCTGGGTGAAGCTTTCTTT. The gene calls are TRBV7-9 and TRBJ1-1; 9 nucleotides align to TRBD1. The J segment lost 7 bases and the V segment lost 5 bases, leaving 11 bases of the junction unmatched. This CDR3 is 15 amino acids long. CDR1 and CDR2 (germline): SEHNR, FQNEAQ (reference sequence).

This chain uses TRBV7-9 with TRBJ2-7; D not resolved. This CDR3 spans 13 amino acids. The germline V and J ends were trimmed by 5 bases and 1 base, with 9 bases remaining between them. The germline gives CDR1 SEHNR, CDR2 FQNEAQ (reference sequence). CDR3 in DNA: TGTGCCAGCAGCGGGCGGTCTTCCTACGAGCAGTACTTC. Translated: CASSGRSSYEQYF.

This clonotype was seen ten or more times. A junction end diverges from the germline sequence, so it may reflect a read error. J is TRBJ2-7 and V is TRBV7-7, with 9 bases identical to TRBD2. This CDR3 comprises 14 residues. Germline assignment: CDR1 SSHAT and CDR2 FNYEAQ (reference sequence). CDR3 region: CASSLEAGGYEQYF. CDR3 bases: TGTGCTAGCAGCTTAGAAGCGGGGGGCTACGAGCAGTACTTC.

This clonotype was observed a handful of times. This chain joins TRBV12-5 and TRBJ1-2; TRBD1 aligns across 7 bases. The CDR3 is 16 residues long. The germline CDR1 and CDR2 sequences are LGHNT and FRNRAP. With V trimmed by 1 base and J by 4 bases, 9 bases remained unmatched. The DNA for the CDR3 is TGTGCTAGTGGTTTGGGCAACACAGGGGTGGTCTATGGCTACACCTTC. The encoded protein is CASGLGNTGVVYGYTF.

The CDR3, as DNA: TGTGCCAGCAGCTCGGTAGGACTAGCGGGGGGTTCCCCTTACGAGCAGTACTTC. Encoded protein: CASSSVGLAGGSPYEQYF. The chain joins TRBV7-9 to TRBJ2-7, with 14 bases matching TRBD2. The CDR3 runs to 18 residues. Per germline, CDR1 SEHNR and CDR2 FQNEAQ (reference sequence). V was clipped by 4 bases and J by 4 bases; unmatched bases: 12.

The rearrangement joins TRBV7-9 to TRBJ2-3; no definite D call. Looked up from germline, CDR1 is SEHNR and CDR2 is FQNEAQ (reference sequence). The CDR3 loop spans 16 amino acids. Trimming shortened V by 2 bases and J by 5 bases, and 17 bases separated the two germline ends. DNA for the CDR3: TGTGCCAGCAGCTTACGAATCTCAGGCTCGAAAGATACGCAGTATTTT. This codes for CASSLRISGSKDTQYF.

The CDR3: CASSSPGLVNTGELFF. Written as DNA, the CDR3 is TGTGCCAGCAGTTCTCCGGGACTGGTTAACACCGGGGAGCTGTTTTTT. The chain recombines TRBV28 with TRBJ2-2; D might be TRBD2 (6 bases). Between the trimmed V and J ends, which lost 4 bases and 2 bases, there was a span of 14 bases. The CDR3 loop spans 16 amino acids. From germline, CDR1 is MDHEN and CDR2 SYDVKM. The full variable domain, rest sourced from reference TRBV28 and TRBJ2-2, is DVKVTQSSRYLVKRTGEKVFLECVQDMDHENMFWYRQDPGLGLRLIYFSYDVKMKEKGDIPEGYSVSREKKERFSLILESASTNQTSMYLCASSSPGLVNTGELFFGEGSRLTVL.

This clonotype was seen ten or more times. The V gene is TRBV7-8, the J gene TRBJ2-1; weak D call: TRBD1 (6 bases). Germline lookup yields CDR1 SGHVS and CDR2 FQNEAQ. This CDR3 region has 16 residues. V dropped 5 bases and J dropped 3 bases, with 17 bases sitting between them. The CDR3 here is CASSPPRLGGYNEQFF. The CDR3 DNA follows: TGTGCCAGCAGCCCCCCCAGGCTAGGGGGCTACAATGAGCAGTTCTTC.

The gene calls are TRBV27 and TRBJ1-5, with D possibly TRBD1 on 5 matching bases. Trimming cost V 4 bases and J 9 bases, with 16 bases left between them. Germline lookup yields CDR1 MNHEY and CDR2 SMNVEV (reference sequence). CDR3 size: 14 residues. CDR3: CASSYVGVKWPQHF. CDR3 DNA sequence: TGTGCCAGCAGTTACGTGGGGGTAAAATGGCCCCAGCATTTT.

V and J are TRBV24-1 and TRBJ2-1; 12 positions agree with TRBD2. The germline CDR1 and CDR2 sequences are KGHDR and SFDVKD. The V segment lost 2 bases and the J segment 6 bases; nucleotides outside the gene matches: 7. The CDR3 runs 17 residues. For the CDR3, the DNA is TGTGCCACCAGTGATTCCCGGACTAGCGGGGTTGTCAATGAGCAGTTCTTC. Translating it yields CATSDSRTSGVVNEQFF.

V and J are TRBV9 and TRBJ2-1, with D hard to call. In germline, CDR1 is SGDLS, CDR2 YYNGEE. CDR3 length equals 12 residues. Trimming shortened V by 3 bases and J by 10 bases, and 11 bases separated the two germline ends. The CDR3 coding sequence is TGTGCCAGCAGCGCCCGCCCCACCGAGCAGTTCTTC. This translates into CASSARPTEQFF. Together with reference TRBV9 and TRBJ2-1, the CDR3 gives the full variable domain: DSGVTQTPKHLITATGQRVTLRCSPRSGDLSVYWYQQSLDQGLQFLIQYYNGEERAKGNILERFSAQQFPDLHSELNLSSLELGDSALYFCASSARPTEQFFGPGTRLTVL.

This chain connects TRBV11-3 to TRBJ2-1; D perhaps matches TRBD2 (5 bases). The CDR3 is 11 amino acids. Between the trimmed V and J ends, which lost 5 bases and 13 bases, there was a span of 12 bases. The V gene's germline CDR1 is SGHNT and CDR2 YENEEA. CDR3 bases: TGTGCCAGCAGCCTGGGGAGCCTCCAGTTCTTC. Translated, it gives CASSLGSLQFF. Using reference TRBV11-3 and TRBJ2-1 for the parts outside the CDR3, the full variable domain is EAGVVQSPRYKIIEKKQPVAFWCNPISGHNTLYWYLQNLGQGPELLIRYENEEAVDDSQLPKDRFSAERLKGVDSTLKIQPAELGDSAVYLCASSLGSLQFFGPGTRLTVL.